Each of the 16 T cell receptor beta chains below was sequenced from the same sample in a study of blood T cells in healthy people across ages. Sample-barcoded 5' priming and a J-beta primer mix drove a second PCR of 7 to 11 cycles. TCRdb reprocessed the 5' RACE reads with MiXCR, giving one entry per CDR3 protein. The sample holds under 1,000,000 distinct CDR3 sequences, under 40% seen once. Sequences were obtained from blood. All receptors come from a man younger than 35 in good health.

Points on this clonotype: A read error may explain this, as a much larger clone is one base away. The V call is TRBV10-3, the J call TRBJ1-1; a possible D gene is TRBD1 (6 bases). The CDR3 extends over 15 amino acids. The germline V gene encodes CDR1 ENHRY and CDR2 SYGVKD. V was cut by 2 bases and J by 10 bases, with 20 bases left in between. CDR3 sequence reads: CAISEVPGERAGAFF. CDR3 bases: TGTGCCATCAGTGAGGTGCCAGGGGAGAGGGCTGGAGCTTTCTTT.

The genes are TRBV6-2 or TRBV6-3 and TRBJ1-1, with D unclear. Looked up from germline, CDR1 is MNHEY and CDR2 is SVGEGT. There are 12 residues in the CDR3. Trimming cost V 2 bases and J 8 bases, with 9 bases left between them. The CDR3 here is CASSYGRSEAFF. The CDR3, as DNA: TGTGCCAGCAGTTACGGCCGTTCGGAAGCTTTCTTT.

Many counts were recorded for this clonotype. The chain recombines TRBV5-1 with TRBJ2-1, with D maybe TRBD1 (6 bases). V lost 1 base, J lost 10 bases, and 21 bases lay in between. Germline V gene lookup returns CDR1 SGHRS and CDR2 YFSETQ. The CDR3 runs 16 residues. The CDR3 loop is CASSLSLRIQGGEQFF. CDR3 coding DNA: TGCGCCAGCAGCTTGTCTCTTCGGATACAGGGTGGGGAGCAGTTCTTC.

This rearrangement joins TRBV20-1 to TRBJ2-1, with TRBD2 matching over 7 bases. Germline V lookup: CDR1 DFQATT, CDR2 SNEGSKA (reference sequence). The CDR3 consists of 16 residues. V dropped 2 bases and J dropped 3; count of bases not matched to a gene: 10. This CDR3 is CSARLMGRANYNEQFF. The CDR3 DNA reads TGCAGTGCTAGACTCATGGGGAGGGCCAACTACAATGAGCAGTTCTTC.

CDR3 nucleotides: TGTGCCAGCAGCTTAGAGGGACAGCCATACAATGAGCAGTACTTC. This translates into CASSLEGQPYNEQYF. This chain uses TRBV7-2 with TRBJ2-7; 7 nucleotides agree with TRBD1. The V segment lost 1 base and the J segment 7 bases; nucleotides outside the gene matches: 10. CDR1 and CDR2 (germline): SGHTA, FQGNSA. This CDR3 has 15 amino acids.

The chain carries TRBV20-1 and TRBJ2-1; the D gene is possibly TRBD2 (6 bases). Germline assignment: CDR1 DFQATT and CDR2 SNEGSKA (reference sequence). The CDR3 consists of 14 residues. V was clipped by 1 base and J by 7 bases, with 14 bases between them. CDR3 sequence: CSARVPGVVNEQFF. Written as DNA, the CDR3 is TGCAGTGCTAGAGTCCCGGGGGTTGTGAATGAGCAGTTCTTC.

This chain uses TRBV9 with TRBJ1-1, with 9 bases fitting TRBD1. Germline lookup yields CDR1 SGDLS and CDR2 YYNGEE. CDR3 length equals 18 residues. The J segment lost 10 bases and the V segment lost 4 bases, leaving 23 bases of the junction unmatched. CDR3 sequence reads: CASSLRPGTGFILLRAFF. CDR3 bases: TGTGCCAGCAGCTTGCGTCCCGGGACAGGGTTCATCCTTCTGAGAGCTTTCTTT.

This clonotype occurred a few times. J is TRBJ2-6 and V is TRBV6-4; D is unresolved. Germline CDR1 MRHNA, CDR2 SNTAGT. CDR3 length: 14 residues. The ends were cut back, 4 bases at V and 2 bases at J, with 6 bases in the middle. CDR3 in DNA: TGTGCCAGCAGTGGTACTCCTGGGGCCAACGTCCTGACTTTC. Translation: CASSGTPGANVLTF.

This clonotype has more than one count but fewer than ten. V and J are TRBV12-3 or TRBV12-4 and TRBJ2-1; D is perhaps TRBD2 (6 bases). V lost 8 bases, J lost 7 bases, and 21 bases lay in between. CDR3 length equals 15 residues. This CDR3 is CASESGRGQGNEQFF. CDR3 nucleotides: TGTGCCAGCGAATCGGGGCGGGGCCAGGGAAATGAGCAGTTCTTC.

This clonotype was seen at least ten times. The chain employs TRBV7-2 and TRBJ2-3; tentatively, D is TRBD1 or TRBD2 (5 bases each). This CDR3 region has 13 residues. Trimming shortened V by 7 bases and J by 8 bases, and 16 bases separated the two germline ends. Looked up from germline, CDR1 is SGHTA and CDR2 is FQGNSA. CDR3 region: CASTPGALGTQYF. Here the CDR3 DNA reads TGTGCCAGCACACCCGGGGCCCTAGGTACGCAGTATTTT.

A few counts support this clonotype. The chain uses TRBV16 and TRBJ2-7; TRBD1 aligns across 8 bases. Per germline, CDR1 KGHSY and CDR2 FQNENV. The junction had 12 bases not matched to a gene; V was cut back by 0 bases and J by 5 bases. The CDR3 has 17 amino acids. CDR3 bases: TGTGCCAGCAGCCAATCGATATTAACAGGGGGGCCGCACGAGCAGTACTTC. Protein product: CASSQSILTGGPHEQYF.

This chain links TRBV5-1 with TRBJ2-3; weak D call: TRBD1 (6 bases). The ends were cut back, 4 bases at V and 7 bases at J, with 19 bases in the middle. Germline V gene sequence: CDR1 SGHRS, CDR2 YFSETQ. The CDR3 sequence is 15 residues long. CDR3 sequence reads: CASSPILTGDNTQYF. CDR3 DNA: TGCGCCAGCAGCCCAATACTGACAGGAGACAATACGCAGTATTTT.

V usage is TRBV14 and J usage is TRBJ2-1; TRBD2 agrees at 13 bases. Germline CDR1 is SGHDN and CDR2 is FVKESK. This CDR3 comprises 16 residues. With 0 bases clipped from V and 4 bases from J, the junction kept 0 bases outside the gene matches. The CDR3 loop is CASSQEGLAGYNEQFF. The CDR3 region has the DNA TGTGCCAGCAGCCAAGAGGGACTAGCGGGGTACAATGAGCAGTTCTTC.

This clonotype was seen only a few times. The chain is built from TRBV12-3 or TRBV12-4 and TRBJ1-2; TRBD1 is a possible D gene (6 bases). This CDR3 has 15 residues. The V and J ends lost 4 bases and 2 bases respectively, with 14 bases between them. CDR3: CASSSSIGGNYGYTF. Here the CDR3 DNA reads TGTGCCAGCAGTTCATCTATAGGGGGGAACTATGGCTACACCTTC.

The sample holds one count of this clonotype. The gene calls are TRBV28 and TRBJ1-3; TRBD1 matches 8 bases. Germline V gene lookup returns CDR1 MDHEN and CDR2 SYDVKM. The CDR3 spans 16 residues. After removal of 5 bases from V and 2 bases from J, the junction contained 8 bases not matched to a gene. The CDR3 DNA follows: TGTGCCAGCAGTGTAGTATACAGGGGGACTGGAAACACCATATATTTT. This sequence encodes CASSVVYRGTGNTIYF.

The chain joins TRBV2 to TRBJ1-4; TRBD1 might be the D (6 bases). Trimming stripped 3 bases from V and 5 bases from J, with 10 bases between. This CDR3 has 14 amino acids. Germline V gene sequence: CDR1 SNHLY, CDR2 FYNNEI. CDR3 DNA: TGTGCCAGCAGTGAGGAACAGGGAAATGAAAAACTGTTTTTT. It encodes CASSEEQGNEKLFF.